These 20 T cell receptor beta chains came from one sample sequenced in a study of shared clonotypes between healthy human individuals. Profiled with immunoSEQ multiplex PCR; TCRdb holds only in-frame clones, not every one. The table shows some 1.4 million clones, with around 97% occurring only once. The sequencing input was naive CD4+ T cells sorted from blood. Subset described: CD45RA+ positively selected. The receptors derive from a young man in good health.

On this clone itself: This CDR3 is also generated by other DNA sequences in the sample. The chain recombines TRBV6-5 with TRBJ2-7; a weak D match, TRBD2 (6 bases). Between the trimmed V and J ends, which lost 0 bases and 2 bases, there was a span of 8 bases. Germline-derived CDR1 and CDR2 are MNHEY and SVGAGI. CDR3 length equals 14 residues. CDR3 sequence (DNA): TGTGCCAGCAGTTACTCGGAGGGCACCTACGAGCAGTACTTC. Its protein product is CASSYSEGTYEQYF.

The rearrangement joins TRBV6-1 to TRBJ2-7; unclear D gene. CDR1 MNHNS and CDR2 SASEGT come from the germline V gene. The CDR3 loop spans 14 amino acids. V lost 8 bases to trimming and J lost 4 bases, with 18 bases between them. The CDR3 region has the DNA TGTGCCAGCTTCCCTTCGATGAAGGGTTACGAGCAGTACTTC. Translated: CASFPSMKGYEQYF.

The CDR3 DNA reads as TGCGCCAGCAGCGATTATCGGGACGGAAAAGAGACCCAGTACTTC. It yields the protein CASSDYRDGKETQYF. This sequence joins TRBV5-1 and TRBJ2-5; the D call may be TRBD1 or TRBD2 (5 bases each). This CDR3 spans 15 amino acids. Trimming left V 4 bases short and J 3 bases short, with 16 bases between. Germline CDR1 and CDR2: SGHRS and YFSETQ.

The rearrangement uses TRBV5-8 and TRBJ2-1; a possible D gene is TRBD2 (5 bases). The germline V gene encodes CDR1 SGHTS and CDR2 YDEGEE. The V end lost 0 bases, the J end lost 4 bases, and 8 bases lay between the germline ends. The CDR3 is 14 residues long. This CDR3 is CASSLDGVYNEQFF. CDR3 DNA sequence: TGTGCCAGCAGCTTGGACGGGGTTTACAATGAGCAGTTCTTC.

The CDR3 DNA sequence: TGTGCCAGCAGCTGGGGGGTCCCCAGCCACGCGCAGTACTTC. As protein: CASSWGVPSHAQYF. This rearrangement joins TRBV5-5 to TRBJ2-7; D might be TRBD2 (6 bases). V lost 3 bases and J 9 bases, leaving 19 bases between the germline ends. The CDR3 spans 14 residues. CDR1 SGHKS and CDR2 YYEKEE come from the germline V gene (reference sequence).

The CDR3 here is CASSPDPLSGNTIYF. The CDR3 DNA reads as TGTGCCAGCTCACCCGACCCGCTTTCTGGAAACACCATATATTTT. The chain employs TRBV18 and TRBJ1-3, with D uncertain. V was trimmed by 3 bases and J by 1 base, leaving 10 bases between them. Germline-derived CDR1 and CDR2 are KGHSH and LQKENI. The CDR3 runs 15 residues.

This chain links TRBV19 with TRBJ2-1, with a weak D call TRBD2 (6 bases). The CDR3 is 15 residues long. Trimming took off 4 bases at V and 8 bases at J, with 18 bases between the two ends. Germline loops: CDR1 LNHDA, CDR2 SQIVND (reference sequence). The chain's CDR3 is CASSRGDPRGYEQFF. The CDR3 DNA follows: TGTGCCAGTAGTAGAGGGGACCCACGGGGGTATGAGCAGTTCTTC.

This clone was seen once. The chain has TRBV9 and TRBJ2-3; no firm D call. The germline V gene has CDR1 SGDLS and CDR2 YYNGEE. V was pared by 1 base and J by 2 bases, with 8 bases between. This CDR3 contains 14 residues. The CDR3 DNA reads TGTGCCAGCAGCGTAAGAGGAGTCACAGATACGCAGTATTTT. This sequence encodes CASSVRGVTDTQYF. The variable domain in full, with the rest retrieved from reference TRBV9 and TRBJ2-3, is DSGVTQTPKHLITATGQRVTLRCSPRSGDLSVYWYQQSLDQGLQFLIQYYNGEERAKGNILERFSAQQFPDLHSELNLSSLELGDSALYFCASSVRGVTDTQYFGPGTRLTVL.

The genes are TRBV13 and TRBJ2-7, with D maybe TRBD2 (6 bases). V was pared by 2 bases and J by 3 bases, with 14 bases between. This CDR3 is 15 amino acids long. Germline lookup yields CDR1 PRHDT and CDR2 FYEKMQ (reference sequence). The CDR3 loop is CASSLIRENHYEQYF. As DNA, the CDR3 is TGTGCCAGCAGCTTAATACGGGAGAACCACTACGAGCAGTACTTC.

The chain is built from TRBV2 and TRBJ2-1; D not certain. Germline assignment: CDR1 SNHLY and CDR2 FYNNEI. Trimming stripped 4 bases from V and 10 bases from J, with 8 bases between. The CDR3 is 11 amino acids. The CDR3 spells CASSGRKEQFF. CDR3 DNA sequence: TGTGCCAGCAGTGGTAGAAAGGAGCAGTTCTTC.

This clone has a single count. CDR3 loop: CASSSAGTSGRLADTQYF. The CDR3 nucleotides read TGTGCCAGCAGTTCCGCCGGGACTAGCGGGAGATTGGCAGATACGCAGTATTTT. The genes are TRBV28 and TRBJ2-3; TRBD2 matches at 14 bases. This CDR3 spans 18 amino acids. CDR1 and CDR2 from the germline V gene are MDHEN and SYDVKM. Germline trimming cut 4 bases from V and 4 bases from J; bases unmatched to any gene: 10.

The CDR3, as DNA: TGTGCCAGCAGCGGGACCTCTTTGGGAGGGACCGGGGAGCTGTTTTTT. Its protein is CASSGTSLGGTGELFF. This chain joins TRBV7-3 and TRBJ2-2; 7 positions match TRBD2. The CDR3 loop spans 16 amino acids. Germline CDR1 SGHTA, CDR2 FQGTGA. Germline trimming cut 5 bases from V and 5 bases from J; bases unmatched to any gene: 11.

In regard to this clone: This sample includes further DNA sequences coding for the same CDR3. This chain joins TRBV5-1 and TRBJ1-1, with no clear D. The CDR3 length is 14 residues. Germline CDR1 reads SGHRS; CDR2 reads YFSETQ. Trimming removed 0 bases at V and 1 base at J, with 7 bases between. The CDR3 sequence is CASSLGAANTEAFF. As DNA, the CDR3 is TGCGCCAGCAGCTTGGGGGCGGCGAACACTGAAGCTTTCTTT.

The J gene is TRBJ2-5, the V gene TRBV2; a possible D gene is TRBD2 (5 bases). This CDR3 has 13 amino acids. V lost 7 bases, J lost 4 bases, and 13 bases lay in between. The germline gives CDR1 SNHLY, CDR2 FYNNEI. CDR3 coding DNA: TGTGCCAGCACTAGCCTGTATCCAGAGACCCAGTACTTC. This translates into CASTSLYPETQYF.

The chain uses TRBV6-4 and TRBJ2-1; D gene unclear. This CDR3 region has 13 residues. Germline V lookup: CDR1 MRHNA, CDR2 SNTAGT. Trimming removed 3 bases from V and 12 bases from J, with 15 bases in between. This CDR3 is CASSEGPKRTQFF. Written as DNA, the CDR3 is TGTGCCAGCAGTGAAGGGCCAAAGAGGACGCAGTTCTTC.

The V and J genes are TRBV25-1 and TRBJ2-7; D might be TRBD2 (5 bases). The germline CDR1 and CDR2 sequences are MGHDK and SYGVNS. The CDR3 spans 14 residues. V lost 1 base to trimming and J lost 4 bases, with 11 bases between them. CDR3 nucleotides: TGTGCCAGCAGTGAATCCGGGAATCGGTACGAGCAGTACTTC. Translation: CASSESGNRYEQYF.

The rearrangement joins TRBV6-4 to TRBJ2-4; D is perhaps TRBD2 (5 bases). The CDR3 length is 16 residues. Germline loops: CDR1 MRHNA, CDR2 SNTAGT. V dropped 7 bases and J dropped 0 bases, with 16 bases sitting between them. The CDR3 region is CASKGKRWEAKNIQYF. The DNA of the CDR3 is TGTGCCAGCAAAGGGAAGCGGTGGGAAGCCAAAAACATTCAGTACTTC.

V and J are TRBV15 and TRBJ2-2, with D unclear. Trimming removed 0 bases from V and 3 bases from J, with 5 bases in between. The CDR3 runs 14 residues. Germline values: CDR1 LNHNV, CDR2 YYDKDF (reference sequence). CDR3 region: CATSREGHTGELFF. As DNA, the CDR3 is TGTGCCACCAGCAGAGAAGGTCACACCGGGGAGCTGTTTTTT.

V is TRBV27 and J is TRBJ1-5; tentative D call: TRBD1 (6 bases). Germline-derived CDR1 and CDR2 are MNHEY and SMNVEV (reference sequence). V lost 5 bases and J lost 3, with 11 bases in between. CDR3 length: 14 residues. CDR3 in DNA: TGTGCCAGCAGTGAGGGGGGGAACAATCAGCCCCAGCATTTT. It translates to CASSEGGNNQPQHF.

This chain joins TRBV19 and TRBJ2-1; TRBD2 agrees at 9 bases. Germline lookup yields CDR1 LNHDA and CDR2 SQIVND (reference sequence). The CDR3 spans 16 residues. Germline trimming cut 3 bases from V and 9 bases from J; bases unmatched to any gene: 12. The CDR3 DNA reads as TGTGCCAGTAGTATGATGGGGCCTAGCGGGACGGTTGAGCAGTTCTTC. Its translation: CASSMMGPSGTVEQFF. Looking up the rest from reference TRBV19 and TRBJ2-1 gives the full variable domain: DGGITQSPKYLFRKEGQNVTLSCEQNLNHDAMYWYRQDPGQGLRLIYYSQIVNDFQKGDIAEGYSVSREKKESFPLTVTSAQKNPTAFYLCASSMMGPSGTVEQFFGPGTRLTVL.